The rows below give T cell receptor beta chains drawn from one sample of a study of blood T cell repertoires in COVID-19. Data came from immunoSEQ multiplex PCR; TCRdb stores just in-frame clones and leaves some out. The sample lists almost 400,000 clones, roughly 90% occurring once. Sequencing was done on a sample of PBMCs or T cells enriched from blood (not recorded which). These receptors originate from a woman between 25 and 40 years old with acute COVID-19. Both conserved end residues are part of each CDR3. Fields, in order: CDR3 length, clone size, J gene, V gene, D gene, CDR3 DNA, CDR3 protein. A D gene is named only where the DNA matches it firmly. Size is stated for part of the rows, as once, few or many counts, or as a class when the clone is expanded.

len: 15; abundance: .; j_gene: TRBJ2-3; v_gene: TRBV19; d_gene: .; CDR3nt: TGTGCCAGTAGTGGTTGGACGGAGGGCGTAGATACGCAGTATTTT; CDR3aa: CASSGWTEGVDTQYF
len: 13; abundance: .; j_gene: TRBJ2-6; v_gene: TRBV12-5; d_gene: .; CDR3nt: TGTGCTACGGGGTTCTTTGGGGCCAACGTCCTGACTTTC; CDR3aa: CATGFFGANVLTF
len: 14; abundance: .; j_gene: TRBJ1-1; v_gene: TRBV6-5; d_gene: .; CDR3nt: TGTGCCAGCAGCCCACGTGGGGCGAACACTGAAGCTTTCTTT; CDR3aa: CASSPRGANTEAFF
len: 14; abundance: .; j_gene: TRBJ1-4; v_gene: TRBV2; d_gene: .; CDR3nt: TGTGCCAGCAGTGGGGGCCGGGACTCTGAAAAACTGTTTTTT; CDR3aa: CASSGGRDSEKLFF
len: 12; abundance: .; j_gene: TRBJ2-7; v_gene: TRBV12-3/TRBV12-4; d_gene: .; CDR3nt: TGTGCCAGCAGTCGCGCCTCCTACGAGCAGTACTTC; CDR3aa: CASSRASYEQYF
len: 16; abundance: .; j_gene: TRBJ1-2; v_gene: TRBV19; d_gene: .; CDR3nt: TGTGCCAGTAGTATATTCCCAGGGGACCCTAACTATGGCTACACCTTC; CDR3aa: CASSIFPGDPNYGYTF
len: 15; abundance: .; j_gene: TRBJ2-1; v_gene: TRBV29-1; d_gene: .; CDR3nt: TGCAGCGTTGATCACTCGGGATTCGCCAATAATGAGCAGTTCTTC; CDR3aa: CSVDHSGFANNEQFF
len: 15; abundance: .; j_gene: TRBJ1-1; v_gene: TRBV7-6; d_gene: .; CDR3nt: TGTGCCAGCAGCGTGGACAGCAAGATGAACACTGAAGCTTTCTTT; CDR3aa: CASSVDSKMNTEAFF
len: 13; abundance: .; j_gene: TRBJ1-1; v_gene: TRBV29-1; d_gene: .; CDR3nt: TGCAGCGTGGAGGAGGGGCCGAACACTGAAGCTTTCTTT; CDR3aa: CSVEEGPNTEAFF
len: 16; abundance: .; j_gene: TRBJ1-2; v_gene: TRBV18; d_gene: .; CDR3nt: TGTGCCAGCTCCCCCCTACACTGGGGGGACGGCTATGGCTACACCTTC; CDR3aa: CASSPLHWGDGYGYTF
len: 16; abundance: .; j_gene: TRBJ1-2; v_gene: TRBV30; d_gene: TRBD1; CDR3nt: TGTGCCTGCCACCGACAGGGGACCGTAGCTAACTATGGCTACACCTTC; CDR3aa: CACHRQGTVANYGYTF
len: 14; abundance: .; j_gene: TRBJ2-7; v_gene: TRBV6-5; d_gene: TRBD1; CDR3nt: TGTGCCAGCAAGGGGGACAGGGGCCCCCACGAGCAGTACTTC; CDR3aa: CASKGDRGPHEQYF
len: 13; abundance: .; j_gene: TRBJ1-2; v_gene: TRBV28; d_gene: .; CDR3nt: TGTGCCAGCAGTCCCGGTTGGGGGCGGGGCTACACCTTC; CDR3aa: CASSPGWGRGYTF
len: 13; abundance: .; j_gene: TRBJ2-7; v_gene: TRBV13; d_gene: .; CDR3nt: TGTGCCAGCAGCCCCCAGGGTCTCTACGAGCAGTACTTC; CDR3aa: CASSPQGLYEQYF
len: 15; abundance: .; j_gene: TRBJ1-2; v_gene: TRBV10-3; d_gene: .; CDR3nt: TGTGCCATCAGTGGCCTCGCTACAGGCTTGGGAGGCTACACCTTC; CDR3aa: CAISGLATGLGGYTF
len: 15; abundance: .; j_gene: TRBJ2-4; v_gene: TRBV21-1; d_gene: .; CDR3nt: TGTGCCAGCAGCTATCCCGGGACAGTCAAAAACATTCAGTACTTC; CDR3aa: CASSYPGTVKNIQYF
len: 15; abundance: .; j_gene: TRBJ1-4; v_gene: TRBV6-5; d_gene: .; CDR3nt: TGTGCCAGCAGTTACTCAGGGGGTGATAATGAAAAACTGTTTTTT; CDR3aa: CASSYSGGDNEKLFF
len: 15; abundance: few; j_gene: TRBJ1-4; v_gene: TRBV7-8; d_gene: TRBD1; CDR3nt: TGTGCCAGCAGCTCCCACGGGGACAGGGGTGAAAAACTGTTTTTT; CDR3aa: CASSSHGDRGEKLFF
len: 14; abundance: .; j_gene: TRBJ2-7; v_gene: TRBV28; d_gene: .; CDR3nt: TGTGCTACCAAAAGCGGCTATAGCTCCTACGAGCAGTACTTC; CDR3aa: CATKSGYSSYEQYF
len: 12; abundance: .; j_gene: TRBJ1-1; v_gene: TRBV7-9; d_gene: .; CDR3nt: TGTGCCAGCAGGATCGGGAACACTGAAGCTTTCTTT; CDR3aa: CASRIGNTEAFF
len: 14; abundance: .; j_gene: TRBJ2-7; v_gene: TRBV7-2; d_gene: .; CDR3nt: TGTGCCAGCAGCTTAGAACCACCTAGTATCGAGCAGTACTTC; CDR3aa: CASSLEPPSIEQYF
len: 15; abundance: once; j_gene: TRBJ1-4; v_gene: TRBV5-6; d_gene: TRBD1; CDR3nt: TGTGCCAGCAGCTCCGGGACAGGCTATGGCGAAAAACTGTTTTTT; CDR3aa: CASSSGTGYGEKLFF
len: 14; abundance: .; j_gene: TRBJ2-3; v_gene: TRBV11-2; d_gene: .; CDR3nt: TGTGCCAGCAGCCCAACTAGTCCCACAGATACGCAGTATTTT; CDR3aa: CASSPTSPTDTQYF
len: 13; abundance: .; j_gene: TRBJ2-1; v_gene: TRBV24-1; d_gene: .; CDR3nt: TGTGCCACCAGGATTACAGGGGAGGATGAGCAGTTCTTC; CDR3aa: CATRITGEDEQFF
len: 13; abundance: .; j_gene: TRBJ2-5; v_gene: TRBV5-8; d_gene: .; CDR3nt: TGTGCCAGCAGCTCGGGGAACAAAGAGACCCAGTACTTC; CDR3aa: CASSSGNKETQYF
len: 12; abundance: .; j_gene: TRBJ2-1; v_gene: TRBV20-1; d_gene: .; CDR3nt: TGCAGTGCTAGTAAACAGGGATACGAGCAGTTCTTC; CDR3aa: CSASKQGYEQFF
len: 14; abundance: .; j_gene: TRBJ2-7; v_gene: TRBV11-2; d_gene: .; CDR3nt: TGTGCCAGCAGCTTAGTTGGCCAGGATTACGAGCAGTACTTC; CDR3aa: CASSLVGQDYEQYF
len: 15; abundance: .; j_gene: TRBJ1-1; v_gene: TRBV7-8; d_gene: .; CDR3nt: TGTGCCAGCAGCCCGCGACAGGCCCCAGGCACTGAAGCTTTCTTT; CDR3aa: CASSPRQAPGTEAFF
len: 14; abundance: .; j_gene: TRBJ2-7; v_gene: TRBV5-1; d_gene: TRBD1; CDR3nt: TGCGCCAGCAGCCCTACAGGGGGGTCCTACGAGCAGTACTTC; CDR3aa: CASSPTGGSYEQYF
len: 15; abundance: .; j_gene: TRBJ2-4; v_gene: TRBV11-2; d_gene: TRBD1; CDR3nt: TGTGCCAGCAGCTTGGGACAGGGGAAAGGGGACATTCAGTACTTC; CDR3aa: CASSLGQGKGDIQYF
len: 15; abundance: .; j_gene: TRBJ1-2; v_gene: TRBV5-1; d_gene: .; CDR3nt: TGCGCCAGCAGCACTATCCATTCGCAAATCTATGGCTACACCTTC; CDR3aa: CASSTIHSQIYGYTF
len: 15; abundance: .; j_gene: TRBJ2-5; v_gene: TRBV19; d_gene: .; CDR3nt: TGTGCCAGTAGTGTCGCAGGAGGGGCGGTGGAGACCCAGTACTTC; CDR3aa: CASSVAGGAVETQYF
len: 14; abundance: .; j_gene: TRBJ1-2; v_gene: TRBV21-1; d_gene: .; CDR3nt: TGTGCCAGCAGCCCCCGGACAGGGTATCGTGGCTACACCTTC; CDR3aa: CASSPRTGYRGYTF
len: 16; abundance: .; j_gene: TRBJ1-1; v_gene: TRBV7-6; d_gene: TRBD1; CDR3nt: TGTGCCAGCAGCGAAGGGACAGGGGGGAGTGGCACTGAAGCTTTCTTT; CDR3aa: CASSEGTGGSGTEAFF
len: 15; abundance: .; j_gene: TRBJ2-1; v_gene: TRBV7-2; d_gene: TRBD2; CDR3nt: TGTGCCAGCAGCTTTCGCGGGGGGGCGTCCAATGAGCAGTTCTTC; CDR3aa: CASSFRGGASNEQFF
len: 14; abundance: .; j_gene: TRBJ1-2; v_gene: TRBV19; d_gene: .; CDR3nt: TGTGCCAGTAGTTCCCTCCGGGAGAAGTACGGCTACACCTTC; CDR3aa: CASSSLREKYGYTF